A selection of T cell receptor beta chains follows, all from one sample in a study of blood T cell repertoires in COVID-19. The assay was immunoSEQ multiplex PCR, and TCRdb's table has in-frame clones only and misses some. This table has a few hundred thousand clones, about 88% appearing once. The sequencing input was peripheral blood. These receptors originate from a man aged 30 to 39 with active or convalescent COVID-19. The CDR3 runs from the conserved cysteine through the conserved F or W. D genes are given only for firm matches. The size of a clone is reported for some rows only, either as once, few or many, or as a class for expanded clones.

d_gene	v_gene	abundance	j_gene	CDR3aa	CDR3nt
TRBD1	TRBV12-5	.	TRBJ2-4	CASGLLGTVEAKNIQYF	TGTGCTAGTGGTTTATTAGGGACAGTAGAAGCCAAAAACATTCAGTACTTC
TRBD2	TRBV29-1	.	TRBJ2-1	CSGLRGGRDNEQFF	TGCAGCGGACTGCGGGGGGGCCGAGATAATGAGCAGTTCTTC
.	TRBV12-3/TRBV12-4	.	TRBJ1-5	CASSQSGGQPQHF	TGTGCCAGCAGTCAATCGGGGGGTCAGCCCCAGCATTTT
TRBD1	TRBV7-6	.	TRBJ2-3	CASSLGDRRTDTQYF	TGTGCCAGCAGCTTAGGGGACAGACGGACAGATACGCAGTATTTT
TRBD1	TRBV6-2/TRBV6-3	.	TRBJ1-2	CASSGQGEVSF	TGTGCCAGCAGTGGACAGGGGGAAGTCTCCTTC
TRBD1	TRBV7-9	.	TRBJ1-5	CASSQLTQGTGGGQPQHF	TGTGCCAGCAGCCAACTTACTCAAGGCACAGGGGGCGGGCAGCCCCAGCATTTT
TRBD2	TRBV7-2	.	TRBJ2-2	CASSPTPAGTGELFF	TGTGCCAGCAGCCCAACCCCAGCGGGGACCGGGGAGCTGTTTTTT
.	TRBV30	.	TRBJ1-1	CAWSADRNTEAFF	TGTGCCTGGAGTGCCGACAGAAACACTGAAGCTTTCTTT
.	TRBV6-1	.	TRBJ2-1	CASSDPRGSYNEQFF	TGTGCCAGCAGTGACCCTAGGGGGTCCTACAATGAGCAGTTCTTC
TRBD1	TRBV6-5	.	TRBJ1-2	CASRTTGGHYGYTF	TGTGCCAGCAGAACAACAGGGGGCCACTATGGCTACACCTTC
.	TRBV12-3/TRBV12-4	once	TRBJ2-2	CASSPGGDGELFF	TGTGCCAGCAGCCCAGGAGGGGACGGGGAGCTGTTTTTT
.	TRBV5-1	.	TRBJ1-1	CASSLGGPNTEAFF	TGCGCCAGCAGCTTGGGGGGGCCGAACACTGAAGCTTTCTTT
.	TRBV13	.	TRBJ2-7	CASSLRDLSYEQYF	TGTGCCAGCAGCTTACGGGATTTATCCTACGAGCAGTACTTC
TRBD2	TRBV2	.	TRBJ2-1	CASSLAGGLYNEQFF	TGTGCCAGCAGTCTAGCGGGGGGCCTCTACAATGAGCAGTTCTTC
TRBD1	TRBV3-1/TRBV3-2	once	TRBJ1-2	CASTPTGRGGKNYGYTF	TGTGCCAGCACCCCGACAGGGCGAGGGGGTAAAAACTATGGCTACACCTTC
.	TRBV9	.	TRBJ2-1	CASSPESSYNEQFF	TGTGCCAGCAGCCCGGAGAGCTCCTACAATGAGCAGTTCTTC
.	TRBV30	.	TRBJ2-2	CAWEGLGGNTGELFF	TGTGCCTGGGAAGGTCTAGGGGGGAACACCGGGGAGCTGTTTTTT
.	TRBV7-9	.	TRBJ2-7	CASSFNTGEQYF	TGTGCCAGCAGCTTTAATACTGGCGAGCAGTACTTC
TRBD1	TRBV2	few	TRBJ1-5	CASRETYRGDQPQHF	TGTGCCAGCAGAGAAACCTACAGGGGGGATCAGCCCCAGCATTTT
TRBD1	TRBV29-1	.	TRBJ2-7	CSARTGLSYEQYF	TGCAGCGCACGGACAGGCCTCTCCTACGAGCAGTACTTC
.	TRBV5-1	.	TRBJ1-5	CASSLVGQQPQHF	TGCGCCAGCAGCTTGGTGGGGCAGCAGCCCCAGCATTTT
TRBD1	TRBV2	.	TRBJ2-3	CASSEDRGRDTQYF	TGTGCCAGCAGTGAGGACAGGGGTAGGGATACGCAGTATTTT
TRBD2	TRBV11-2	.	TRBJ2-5	CASSSAGVLPPETQYF	TGTGCCAGCAGCTCAGCGGGGGTCCTCCCCCCCGAGACCCAGTACTTC
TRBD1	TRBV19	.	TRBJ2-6	CASSIAGGSGANVLTF	TGTGCCAGTAGTATCGCAGGGGGCTCTGGGGCCAACGTCCTGACTTTC
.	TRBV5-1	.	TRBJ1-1	CASSIQGTNTEAFF	TGCGCCAGCAGTATTCAGGGGACGAACACTGAAGCTTTCTTT
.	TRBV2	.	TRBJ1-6	CASNAQGRNSPLHF	TGTGCCAGTAACGCCCAGGGCCGGAATTCACCCCTCCACTTT
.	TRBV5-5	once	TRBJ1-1	CASSSQGNTEAFF	TGTGCCAGCAGCTCTCAGGGGAACACTGAAGCTTTCTTT
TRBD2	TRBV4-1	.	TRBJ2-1	CASSQDWGGGALFVEQFF	TGCGCCAGCAGCCAAGATTGGGGCGGGGGGGCCTTGTTCGTTGAGCAGTTCTTC
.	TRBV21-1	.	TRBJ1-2	CASSKRDRGNGGYGYTF	TGTGCCAGCAGCAAAAGGGACAGGGGGAACGGGGGCTATGGCTACACCTTC
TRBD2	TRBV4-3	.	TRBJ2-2	CASSHTGLAGGYTGELFF	TGCGCCAGCAGCCACACAGGACTAGCGGGGGGCTACACCGGGGAGCTGTTTTTT
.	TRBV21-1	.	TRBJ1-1	CASSKGGEMNTEAFF	TGTGCCAGCAGCAAAGGGGGGGAAATGAACACTGAAGCTTTCTTT
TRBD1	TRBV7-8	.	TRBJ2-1	CASSLEPGRGRDNEQFF	TGTGCCAGCAGCTTAGAACCCGGCAGGGGGCGCGACAATGAGCAGTTCTTC
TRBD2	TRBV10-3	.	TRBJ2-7	CAISESGGPYEQYF	TGTGCCATCAGTGAGAGCGGGGGCCCCTACGAGCAGTACTTC
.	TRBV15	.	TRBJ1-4	CATSSGRGATNEKLFF	TGTGCCACCAGCAGCGGTCGGGGGGCAACTAATGAAAAACTGTTTTTT
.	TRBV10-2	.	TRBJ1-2	CASSEGRGVDYGYTF	TGCGCCAGCAGTGAGGGGCGGGGGGTCGACTATGGCTACACCTTC
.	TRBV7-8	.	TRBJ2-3	CASSRDSANTDTQYF	TGTGCCAGCAGCCGTGACAGTGCCAACACAGATACGCAGTATTTT
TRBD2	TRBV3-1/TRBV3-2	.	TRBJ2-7	CASSQGFSGAVYEQYF	TGTGCCAGCAGCCAAGGATTTAGCGGGGCGGTCTACGAGCAGTACTTC
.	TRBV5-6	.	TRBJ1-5	CASSQKQGWDQPQHF	TGTGCCAGCAGCCAAAAACAGGGTTGGGATCAGCCCCAGCATTTT
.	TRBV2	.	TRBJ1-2	CASSGGLLHGYTF	TGTGCCAGCAGTGGGGGCCTGCTCCATGGCTACACCTTC
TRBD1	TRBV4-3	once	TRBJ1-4	CASSRLTGPNEKLFF	TGCGCCAGCAGCCGATTGACAGGGCCTAATGAAAAACTGTTTTTT
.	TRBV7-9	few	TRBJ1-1	CASSFNRNTEAFF	TGTGCCAGCAGTTTCAACAGGAACACTGAAGCTTTCTTT
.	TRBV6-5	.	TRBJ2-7	CASSRGHSSYEQYF	TGTGCCAGCAGCCGAGGGCATAGTTCATACGAGCAGTACTTC
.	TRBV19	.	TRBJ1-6	CASSPGQPAPLHF	TGTGCCAGTAGCCCTGGACAGCCGGCACCCCTCCACTTT
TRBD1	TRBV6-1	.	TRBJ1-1	CASSEVDRGPIMNTEAFF	TGTGCCAGCAGTGAAGTCGACAGGGGGCCAATAATGAACACTGAAGCTTTCTTT
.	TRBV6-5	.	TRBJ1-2	CASSFGSSNYGYTF	TGTGCCAGCAGTTTCGGTAGCTCGAACTATGGCTACACCTTC
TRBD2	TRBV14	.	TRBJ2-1	CASSQDGAERGYNEQFF	TGTGCCAGCAGCCAAGACGGCGCGGAGCGGGGCTACAATGAGCAGTTCTTC
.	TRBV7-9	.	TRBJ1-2	CASSLLSSSGQYYGYTF	TGTGCCAGCAGCTTACTTTCTAGTTCCGGACAATACTATGGCTACACCTTC
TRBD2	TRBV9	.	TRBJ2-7	CASSPNAGGSVQYF	TGTGCCAGCAGCCCCAACGCGGGGGGGTCGGTGCAGTACTTC